The rows below give T cell receptor beta chains drawn from one sample of a study of blood T cell repertoires in COVID-19. Assay used: immunoSEQ multiplex PCR; TCRdb lists only in-frame clones, some missing. The sample comprises around 300,000 clones, roughly 88% of which are singletons, and 4% rests with the top ten. The source material was peripheral blood. The receptors here all came from a woman in her 50s with active or convalescent COVID-19. CDR3s include the opening cysteine and the closing phenylalanine or tryptophan. The D gene is left open where the match is weak. Clone size is stated in some rows and not others, as once, few, many or a class when expanded.

>TRBV6-4|TRBD2|.|TRBJ2-7
CASSDRPSGRALDYEQYF
TGTGCCAGCAGTGACCGCCCTAGCGGGAGGGCCCTCGACTACGAGCAGTACTTC
>TRBV9|TRBD2|.|TRBJ2-1
CASSARGGTRFGNEQFF
TGTGCCAGCAGCGCCCGGGGGGGGACTAGATTTGGCAATGAGCAGTTCTTC
>TRBV6-2/TRBV6-3|.|.|TRBJ1-1
CASSYSWPRQVNTEAFF
TGTGCCAGCAGTTACAGTTGGCCGAGACAGGTCAACACTGAAGCTTTCTTT
>TRBV7-9|.|once|TRBJ1-5
CASSPQGNPNQPQHF
TGTGCCAGCAGCCCACAGGGAAATCCCAATCAGCCCCAGCATTTT
>TRBV28|TRBD1|.|TRBJ1-1
CASSLIRTGGGTEAFF
TGTGCCAGCAGTTTAATAAGGACAGGGGGTGGCACTGAAGCTTTCTTT
>TRBV2|.|.|TRBJ2-5
CASSGSLQETQYF
TGTGCCAGCAGTGGCAGTCTCCAAGAGACCCAGTACTTC
>TRBV19|TRBD1|few|TRBJ1-1
CASTQGQGSWNTEAFF
TGTGCCAGTACCCAGGGACAGGGGAGTTGGAACACTGAAGCTTTCTTT
>TRBV28|.|.|TRBJ1-3
CASSPPGGSGNTKYF
TGTGCCAGCAGCCCACCAGGAGGCTCTGGAAACACCAAATATTTT
>TRBV3-1/TRBV3-2|.|.|TRBJ1-5
CASSQENGRGQPQHF
TGTGCCAGCAGCCAAGAGAACGGGAGAGGTCAGCCCCAGCATTTT
>TRBV6-2/TRBV6-3|.|.|TRBJ1-1
CASSYSGGGTEAFF
TGTGCCAGCAGTTACTCGGGAGGTGGGACTGAAGCTTTCTTT
>TRBV12-3/TRBV12-4|TRBD1|once|TRBJ1-4
CASKARGREKLFF
TGTGCCAGCAAGGCCAGGGGGCGGGAAAAACTGTTTTTT
>TRBV28|.|.|TRBJ2-7
CASQSTVFGGQYF
TGTGCCAGCCAATCGACAGTTTTTGGCGGGCAGTACTTC
>TRBV30|.|once|TRBJ2-7
CAWSGGLVNEQYF
TGTGCCTGGAGTGGCGGCTTGGTCAACGAGCAGTACTTC
>TRBV27|.|once|TRBJ1-2
CASSSGGSAYGYTF
TGTGCCAGCAGTTCCGGGGGTTCGGCCTATGGCTACACCTTC
>TRBV23-1|TRBD1|.|TRBJ1-4
CASSPGTASKKLFF
TGCGCCAGCAGTCCTGGGACAGCCTCGAAAAAACTGTTTTTT
>TRBV18|TRBD2|.|TRBJ2-3
CASSPIAGASTDTQYF
TGTGCCAGCTCACCAATCGCGGGAGCCAGCACAGATACGCAGTATTTT
>TRBV12-3/TRBV12-4|.|.|TRBJ1-1
CASIRTVDTEAFF
TGTGCCAGCATTAGGACAGTGGACACTGAAGCTTTCTTT
>TRBV30|.|.|TRBJ1-3
CAWRTLPGNTIYF
TGTGCCTGGAGAACTCTACCTGGAAACACCATATATTTT
>TRBV2|.|.|TRBJ2-2
CASTNGGRGSTGELFF
TGTGCCAGCACAAATGGGGGCAGGGGTAGTACCGGGGAGCTGTTTTTT
>TRBV30|TRBD1|.|TRBJ2-1
CAWSVDRDSLSYNEQFF
TGTGCCTGGAGTGTAGACCGGGACAGCCTCTCCTACAATGAGCAGTTCTTC
>TRBV7-8|.|.|TRBJ2-7
CASSLGGRPEQYF
TGTGCCAGCAGCTTAGGAGGTCGGCCAGAGCAGTACTTC
>TRBV3-1/TRBV3-2|.|.|TRBJ2-5
CASSQGRQSPTQYF
TGTGCCAGCAGCCAAGGGAGACAGTCACCGACCCAGTACTTC
>TRBV6-1|.|.|TRBJ2-7
CASSENSHYEQYF
TGTGCCAGCAGTGAGAACAGCCACTACGAGCAGTACTTC
>TRBV6-5|TRBD2|.|TRBJ2-1
CASSSGEGTHNEQFF
TGTGCCAGCAGTTCGGGGGAGGGGACCCACAATGAGCAGTTCTTC
>TRBV10-3|TRBD2|.|TRBJ2-1
CAISGLTSGSNEQFF
TGTGCCATCAGTGGGTTGACTAGCGGGAGTAACGAGCAGTTCTTC
>TRBV7-2|.|once|TRBJ2-2
CASSQNRVGGELFF
TGTGCCAGCAGCCAAAACAGGGTCGGCGGGGAGCTGTTTTTT
>TRBV11-3|.|.|TRBJ1-1
CASSKTVFTEAFF
TGTGCCAGCAGCAAAACGGTTTTCACTGAAGCTTTCTTT
>TRBV10-3|.|few|TRBJ1-1
CAIASRENTEAFF
TGTGCCATCGCTTCCAGGGAGAACACTGAAGCTTTCTTT
>TRBV3-1/TRBV3-2|.|.|TRBJ1-1
CASSQGDGRYTEAFF
TGTGCCAGCAGCCAAGGGGACGGGAGGTACACTGAAGCTTTCTTT
>TRBV28|.|.|TRBJ2-5
CASSLAACRQPRQAREETQYF
TGTGCCAGCAGTTTAGCGGCCTGCAGACAACCCCGACAGGCTAGGGAGGAGACCCAGTACTTC
>TRBV19|TRBD1|.|TRBJ2-1
CASSITGGTDEQFF
TGTGCCAGTAGTATAACAGGGGGCACCGATGAGCAGTTCTTC
>TRBV11-2|TRBD2|.|TRBJ2-2
CASSSWTSQNTGELFF
TGTGCCAGCAGCAGCTGGACTAGCCAGAACACCGGGGAGCTGTTTTTT
>TRBV27|TRBD1|.|TRBJ1-2
CASIIYGTETFFYYGYTF
TGTGCCAGCATTATATACGGGACAGAGACTTTTTTTTACTATGGCTACACCTTC
>TRBV2|TRBD2|.|TRBJ2-7
CASTLAGGLSEQYF
TGTGCCAGCACTTTAGCGGGGGGACTCTCCGAGCAGTACTTC
>TRBV18|.|.|TRBJ2-1
CASSPSLSSYNEQFF
TGTGCCAGCTCACCATCGCTAAGCTCCTACAATGAGCAGTTCTTC
>TRBV12-3/TRBV12-4|.|.|TRBJ2-7
CASSQIQGYEQYF
TGTGCCAGCAGTCAGATACAGGGATACGAGCAGTACTTC
>TRBV27|.|.|TRBJ2-1
CASSFGRGSYNEQFF
TGTGCCAGCAGTTTCGGGCGGGGTTCCTACAATGAGCAGTTCTTC
>TRBV28|TRBD2|.|TRBJ2-5
CASQREGWYQETQYF
TGTGCCAGTCAGCGGGAGGGCTGGTACCAAGAGACCCAGTACTTC
>TRBV7-9|TRBD1|.|TRBJ2-6
CASSLSDRGFSGANVLTF
TGTGCCAGCAGCTTAAGTGACAGGGGTTTCTCTGGGGCCAACGTCCTGACTTTC
>TRBV19|TRBD1|.|TRBJ1-2
CASKDRGLYYGYTF
TGTGCCAGTAAGGACAGGGGGCTGTACTATGGCTACACCTTC
>TRBV28|TRBD1|.|TRBJ2-7
CASSRPGTGSYEQYF
TGTGCCAGCAGTCGGCCCGGGACAGGGTCGTACGAGCAGTACTTC
>TRBV15|.|.|TRBJ2-5
CATSLNYGGETQYF
TGTGCCACCAGCCTAAACTACGGCGGTGAGACCCAGTACTTC